This paragraph reports one TCR beta chain. The sample belongs to a study of blood T cell repertoires in COVID-19. Generated by immunoSEQ multiplex PCR, the TCRdb table keeps only in-frame clones and is missing some. This table has under 130,000 clones, 80% to 90% appearing once. Germline V gives CDR1 ENHRY, CDR2 SYGVKD. The V gene lost 8 bases and the J gene lost 11 bases, with 22 bases spanning the gap. CDR3 length: 15 amino acids. The TCR originated in a human donor in a cohort sampled during active COVID-19. Sample: peripheral blood. The V gene is TRBV10-3, the J gene TRBJ1-6; possibly TRBD1 for D (5 bases). For the CDR3, the DNA is TGTGCCATCGGCCCCAATGCGGGGGTATTCACACCCCTCCACTTT. Residues: CAIGPNAGVFTPLHF.